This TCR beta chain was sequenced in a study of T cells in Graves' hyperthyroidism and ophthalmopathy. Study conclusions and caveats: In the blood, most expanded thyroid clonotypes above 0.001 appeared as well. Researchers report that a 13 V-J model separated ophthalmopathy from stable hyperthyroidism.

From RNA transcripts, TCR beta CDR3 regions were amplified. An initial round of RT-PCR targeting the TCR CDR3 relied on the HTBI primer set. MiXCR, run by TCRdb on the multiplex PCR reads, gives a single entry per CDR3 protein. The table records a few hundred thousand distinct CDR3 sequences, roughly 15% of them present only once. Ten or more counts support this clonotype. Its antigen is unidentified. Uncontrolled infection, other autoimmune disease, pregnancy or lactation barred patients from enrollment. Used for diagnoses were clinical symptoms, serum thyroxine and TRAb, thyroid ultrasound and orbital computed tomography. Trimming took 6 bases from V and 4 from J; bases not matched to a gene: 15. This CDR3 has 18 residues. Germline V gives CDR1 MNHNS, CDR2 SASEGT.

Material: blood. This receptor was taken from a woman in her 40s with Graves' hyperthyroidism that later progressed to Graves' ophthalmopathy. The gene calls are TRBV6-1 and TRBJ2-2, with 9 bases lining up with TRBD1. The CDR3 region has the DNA TGTGCCAGCAGCCCCCGGACCAGACAGGGGGGGACCACCGGGGAGCTGTTTTTT. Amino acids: CASSPRTRQGGTTGELFF.